This T cell receptor beta chain was sequenced in a study of T cell responses to AZD1222 COVID-19 vaccine. Some clones are missing from TCRdb's copy, which holds only in-frame ones; the method was immunoSEQ multiplex PCR. The repertoire consists of about 110,000 clones, with under 95% occurring once and the leading ten covering around 20%. In germline, CDR1 is SNHLY, CDR2 FYNNEI. The CDR3 is made up of 15 amino acids. V lost 4 bases and J 3 bases, leaving 15 bases between the germline ends. Sequenced material: peripheral blood, taken on day 0 of AZD1222 vaccination. The receptor was isolated from an adult in good health. The chain is built from TRBV2 and TRBJ1-2; possibly TRBD1 for D (5 bases). This chain's CDR3 is CASSGWQGKDYGYTF. Written as DNA, the CDR3 is TGTGCCAGCAGTGGGTGGCAGGGAAAAGACTATGGCTACACCTTC. Combining the CDR3 with reference TRBV2 and TRBJ1-2 gives the whole variable domain EPEVTQTPSHQVTQMGQEVILRCVPISNHLYFYWYRQILGQKVEFLVSFYNNEISEKSEIFDDQFSVERPDGSNFTLKIRSTKLEDSAMYFCASSGWQGKDYGYTFGSGTRLTVV.